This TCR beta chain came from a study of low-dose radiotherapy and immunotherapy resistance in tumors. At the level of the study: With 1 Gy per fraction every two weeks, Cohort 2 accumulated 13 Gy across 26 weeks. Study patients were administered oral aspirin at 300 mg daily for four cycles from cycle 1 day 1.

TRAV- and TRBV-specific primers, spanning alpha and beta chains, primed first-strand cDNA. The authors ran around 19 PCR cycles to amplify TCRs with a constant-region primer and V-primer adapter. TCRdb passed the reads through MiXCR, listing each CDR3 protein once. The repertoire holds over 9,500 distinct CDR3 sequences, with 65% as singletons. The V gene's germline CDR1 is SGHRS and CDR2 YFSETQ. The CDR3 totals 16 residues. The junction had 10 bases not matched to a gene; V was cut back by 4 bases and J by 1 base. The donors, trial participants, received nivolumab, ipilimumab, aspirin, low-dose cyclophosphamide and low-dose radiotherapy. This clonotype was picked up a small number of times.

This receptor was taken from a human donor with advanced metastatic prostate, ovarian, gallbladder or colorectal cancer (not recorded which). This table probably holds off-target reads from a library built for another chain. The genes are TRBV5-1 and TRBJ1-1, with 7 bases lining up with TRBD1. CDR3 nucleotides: TGCGCCAGCAGCCGAACTGGGGACAGCCGGAACACTGAAGCTTTCTTT. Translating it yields CASSRTGDSRNTEAFF.